One and the same sample provided the 13 T cell receptor beta chains below, sequenced in a study of blood T cell repertoires in COVID-19. Profiled with immunoSEQ multiplex PCR; TCRdb holds only in-frame clones, not every one. The table has around 320,000 clones, about 90% seen once. The sample was PBMCs or T cells enriched from blood (not recorded which). The receptors were gathered from a woman aged 18 to 35 with acute COVID-19.

V is TRBV6-6 and J is TRBJ1-1, with 7 bases aligning to TRBD1. Germline-derived CDR1 and CDR2 are MNHNY and SVGAGI (reference sequence). With V trimmed by 11 bases and J by 5 bases, 5 bases remained unmatched. The CDR3 is 11 residues long. The CDR3 DNA sequence: TGTGCCGACAGGGTGTTGACTGAAGCTTTCTTT. As protein: CADRVLTEAFF.

V usage is TRBV3-1 (or the pseudogene TRBV3-2) and J usage is TRBJ1-2; D is undetermined. This CDR3 contains 14 residues. The V gene's germline CDR1 is LGHDT and CDR2 YNNKEL (reference sequence). Trimming removed 5 bases from V and 12 bases from J, with 22 bases in between. The CDR3, as DNA: TGTGCCAGCAGCTCCCCCTCGGATAGCACTGCTAACACCTTC. Protein: CASSSPSDSTANTF.

This chain's CDR3 is CASLSSYEQYF. The CDR3 DNA reads TGTGCCAGCTTGAGCTCCTACGAGCAGTACTTC. The chain carries TRBV28 and TRBJ2-7; D is unresolved. CDR3 size: 11 residues. The germline V gene has CDR1 MDHEN and CDR2 SYDVKM. V was trimmed by 8 bases and J by 0 bases, leaving 5 bases between them.

The genes are TRBV28 and TRBJ1-4; no definite D call. The CDR3 consists of 17 residues. The germline V gene encodes CDR1 MDHEN and CDR2 SYDVKM. V was pared by 6 bases and J by 5 bases, with 22 bases between. CDR3 bases: TGTGCCAGCAGCTCCGGGATCTCCTCACCAGCGAATGAAAAACTGTTTTTT. This sequence encodes CASSSGISSPANEKLFF.

This chain links TRBV6-4 with TRBJ2-1, with 14 bases fitting TRBD2. V lost 6 bases to trimming and J lost 6 bases; unmatched junction nucleotides: 7. This CDR3 region has 16 residues. CDR1 is MRHNA and CDR2 is SNTAGT in the germline V gene. This CDR3 reads CASSRSGTSGSNEQFF. The CDR3 DNA reads TGTGCCAGCAGCCGATCCGGGACTAGCGGGAGCAATGAGCAGTTCTTC.

The CDR3 spells CATSDARQGANSPLHF. Written as DNA, the CDR3 is TGTGCCACCAGTGATGCTCGACAGGGGGCGAATTCACCCCTCCACTTT. The rearrangement joins TRBV24-1 to TRBJ1-6; 10 nucleotides line up with TRBD1. The CDR3 has 16 amino acids. Germline lookup yields CDR1 KGHDR and CDR2 SFDVKD. The J segment lost 7 bases and the V segment lost 3 bases, leaving 5 bases of the junction unmatched.

The J gene is TRBJ2-1, the V gene TRBV4-2, with 10 bases identical to TRBD2. The CDR3 consists of 19 residues. J was trimmed by 1 base and V by 2 bases; bases with no gene match: 11. CDR1 LGHNA and CDR2 YNFKEQ come from the germline V gene. This CDR3 is CASSQIGTSDGKSYNEQFF. CDR3 DNA sequence: TGTGCCAGCAGCCAAATCGGGACTAGCGACGGGAAGTCCTACAATGAGCAGTTCTTC.

The rearrangement joins TRBV28 to TRBJ1-1; D remains ambiguous. V dropped 4 bases and J dropped 0 bases, with 15 bases sitting between them. The CDR3 length is 16 residues. The germline CDR1 and CDR2 sequences are MDHEN and SYDVKM. CDR3: CASSSISGGMNTEAFF. CDR3 nucleotides: TGTGCCAGCAGTTCCATTTCGGGAGGGATGAACACTGAAGCTTTCTTT.

This chain joins TRBV28 and TRBJ2-1; 11 bases are a match to TRBD2. Per germline, CDR1 MDHEN and CDR2 SYDVKM. This CDR3 region has 18 residues. V dropped 4 bases and J dropped 8; count of bases not matched to a gene: 16. This CDR3 reads CASSSLDLLAGDWDEQFF. The CDR3 region has the DNA TGTGCCAGCAGTTCGCTCGACCTACTAGCGGGAGATTGGGATGAGCAGTTCTTC.

Concerning this clone: This specimen includes other DNA sequences encoding the same CDR3. This chain connects TRBV19 to TRBJ2-2; D is perhaps TRBD2 (6 bases). V dropped 5 bases and J dropped 4 bases, with 11 bases sitting between them. Germline CDR1 reads LNHDA; CDR2 reads SQIVND (reference sequence). This CDR3 contains 14 residues. In nucleotides, the CDR3 is TGTGCCAGTAGTTTTCAGACTAGCACCGGGGAGCTGTTTTTT. Translating it yields CASSFQTSTGELFF.

V gene TRBV5-4 combines with J gene TRBJ2-5; 13 bases are a match to TRBD2. Losses at the gene ends were 4 bases for V and 5 bases for J; bases not matched to a gene: 5. The germline CDR1 and CDR2 sequences are SGHNT and YYREEE (reference sequence). This CDR3 has 15 residues. Here the CDR3 reads CASSVGLAGVETQYF. The CDR3 DNA reads TGTGCCAGCAGCGTAGGACTAGCGGGAGTGGAGACCCAGTACTTC. Supplemented by reference TRBV5-4 and TRBJ2-5, the full variable domain reads ETGVTQSPTHLIKTRGQQVTLRCSSQSGHNTVSWYQQALGQGPQFIFQYYREEENGRGNFPPRFSGLQFPNYSSELNVNALELDDSALYLCASSVGLAGVETQYFGPGTRLLVL.

The chain uses TRBV6-4 and TRBJ2-1; D is possibly TRBD2 (5 bases). V was cut by 5 bases and J by 8 bases, with 13 bases left in between. The CDR3 extends over 13 amino acids. CDR1 and CDR2 from the germline V gene are MRHNA and SNTAGT. The CDR3 nucleotides are TGTGCCAGCAGTCCACGGGATAAGGATGAGCAGTTCTTC. Residues: CASSPRDKDEQFF.

A remark on this clone: One junction end does not reproduce the germline sequence, and a read error may be involved. The chain carries TRBV29-1 and TRBJ2-7; 7 positions agree with TRBD1. Germline V gene sequence: CDR1 SQVTM, CDR2 ANQGSEA. The CDR3 contains 13 residues. The CDR3 bases are TGCAGCGTAGAAGTGACAGGGAGCTACGAGCAGTACTTC. It codes for CSVEVTGSYEQYF.